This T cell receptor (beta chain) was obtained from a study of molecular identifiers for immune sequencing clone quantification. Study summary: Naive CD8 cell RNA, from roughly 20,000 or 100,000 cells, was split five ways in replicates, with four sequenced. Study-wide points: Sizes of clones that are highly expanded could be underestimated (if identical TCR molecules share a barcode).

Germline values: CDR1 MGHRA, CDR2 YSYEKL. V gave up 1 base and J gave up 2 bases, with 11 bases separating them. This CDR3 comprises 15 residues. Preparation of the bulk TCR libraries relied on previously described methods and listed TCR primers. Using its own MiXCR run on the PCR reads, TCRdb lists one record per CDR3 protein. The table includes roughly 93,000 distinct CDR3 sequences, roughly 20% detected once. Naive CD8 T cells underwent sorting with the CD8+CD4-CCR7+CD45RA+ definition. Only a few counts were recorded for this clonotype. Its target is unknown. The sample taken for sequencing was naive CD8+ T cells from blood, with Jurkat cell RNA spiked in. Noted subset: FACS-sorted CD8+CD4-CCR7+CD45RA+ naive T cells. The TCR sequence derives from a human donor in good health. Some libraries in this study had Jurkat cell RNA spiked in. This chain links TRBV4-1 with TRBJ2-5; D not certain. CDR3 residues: CASSQVLEVQETQYF. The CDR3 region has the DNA TGCGCCAGCAGCCAAGTGCTAGAGGTGCAAGAGACCCAGTACTTC.